What follows are 3 T cell receptor beta chains derived from one specimen sequenced in a study of control samples from healthy donors and cancer patients. Produced via immunoSEQ multiplex PCR; TCRdb's table is partial and in-frame only. The sample consists of fewer than 85,000 clones, about 92% of them appearing once. The sample was blood. The origin of the receptors is a woman aged 55-70 years in good health.

The chain uses TRBV10-3 and TRBJ2-7; D not resolved. Per the germline V gene, CDR1 is ENHRY and CDR2 is SYGVKD. The CDR3 is 14 residues long. V lost 0 bases and J lost 5, with 11 bases in between. The DNA of the CDR3 is TGTGCCATCAGTGAGTCTCTTGGGATCCACGAGCAGTACTTC. As protein: CAISESLGIHEQYF.

Only a few counts were recorded for this clone. The gene calls are TRBV2 and TRBJ2-1; D is possibly TRBD2 (8 bases). In germline, CDR1 is SNHLY, CDR2 FYNNEI. V lost 3 bases to trimming and J lost 8 bases, with 17 bases between them. The CDR3 is 15 amino acids. In nucleotides, the CDR3 is TGTGCCAGCAGTGATGTAGCGGGACAGATCGATGAGCAGTTCTTC. Encoded protein: CASSDVAGQIDEQFF. The variable domain in full, completed from reference TRBV2 and TRBJ2-1, reads EPEVTQTPSHQVTQMGQEVILRCVPISNHLYFYWYRQILGQKVEFLVSFYNNEISEKSEIFDDQFSVERPDGSNFTLKIRSTKLEDSAMYFCASSDVAGQIDEQFFGPGTRLTVL.

This clone was found once. The chain is built from TRBV7-3 and TRBJ1-1, with TRBD1 matching 8 bases. V gave up 5 bases and J gave up 5 bases; unmatched junction bases: 4. There are 13 residues in the CDR3. Germline CDR1 is SGHTA and CDR2 is FQGTGA. The CDR3 DNA reads TGTGCCAGCAGCCCTACAGGGGGTACTGAAGCTTTCTTT. Amino acids: CASSPTGGTEAFF.